This T cell receptor (beta chain) was identified during a study of cytomegalovirus exposure and HLA in healthy donors. Turning to the study itself: From HLA-typed donors, an early data release held tens of millions of unique TCRs. General observations from the study: The study designated 150 to 200 TCR beta chains cytomegalovirus-associated.

The PCR used 60 Vbeta and 13 Jbeta primers. This table comes from immunoSEQ multiplex PCR, and its TCRdb copy is limited to in-frame clones, with some not included. This table has roughly 160,000 clones, around 85% appearing once. With regard to this clone: What it binds is unknown.

Trimming removed 0 bases from V and 4 bases from J; junction bases left unmatched: 10. The length of the CDR3 is 17 residues. CDR1 and CDR2 from the germline V gene are SQVTM and ANQGSEA. This chain joins TRBV29-1 and TRBJ1-1; 11 bases are shared with TRBD1. Sequencing used PBMCs. This receptor was identified in a boy aged 2 to 10 in good health and CMV-seronegative. CDR3 sequence reads: CSVEDPGVGTGGTEAFF. The CDR3 DNA sequence: TGCAGCGTTGAAGATCCCGGAGTTGGGACAGGGGGCACTGAAGCTTTCTTT.